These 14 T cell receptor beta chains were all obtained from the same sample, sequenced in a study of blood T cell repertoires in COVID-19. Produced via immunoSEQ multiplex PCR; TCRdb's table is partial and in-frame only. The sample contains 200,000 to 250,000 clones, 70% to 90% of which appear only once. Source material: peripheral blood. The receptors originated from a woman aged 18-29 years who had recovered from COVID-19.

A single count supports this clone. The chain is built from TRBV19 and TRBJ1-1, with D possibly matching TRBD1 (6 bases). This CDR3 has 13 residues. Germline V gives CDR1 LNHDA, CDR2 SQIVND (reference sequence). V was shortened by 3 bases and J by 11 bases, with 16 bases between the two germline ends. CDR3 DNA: TGTGCCAGTAGTATTGTCCAGGGGCGGGAGGCTTTCTTT. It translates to CASSIVQGREAFF.

Written as DNA, the CDR3 is TGTGCCAGTAGTAACCGAAGGACGGACTATTCTAACTATGGCTACACCTTC. Encoded protein: CASSNRRTDYSNYGYTF. The chain recombines TRBV19 with TRBJ1-2; D remains ambiguous. Germline V gene lookup returns CDR1 LNHDA and CDR2 SQIVND (reference sequence). V was pared by 4 bases and J by 0 bases, with 18 bases between. The CDR3 has 17 residues.

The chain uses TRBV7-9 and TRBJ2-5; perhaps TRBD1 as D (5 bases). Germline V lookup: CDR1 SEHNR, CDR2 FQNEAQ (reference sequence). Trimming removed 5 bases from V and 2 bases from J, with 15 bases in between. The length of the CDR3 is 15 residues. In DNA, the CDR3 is TGTGCCAGCAGCCCACCGACAGTAAAACAAGAGACCCAGTACTTC. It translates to CASSPPTVKQETQYF.

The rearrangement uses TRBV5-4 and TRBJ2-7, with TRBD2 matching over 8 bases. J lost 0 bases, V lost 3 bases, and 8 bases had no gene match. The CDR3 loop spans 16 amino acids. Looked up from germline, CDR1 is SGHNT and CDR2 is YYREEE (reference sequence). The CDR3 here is CASSWGPSGSSYEQYF. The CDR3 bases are TGTGCCAGCAGCTGGGGCCCCAGCGGGAGCTCCTACGAGCAGTACTTC.

The chain's CDR3 is CASSYSTTGGEQYF. The CDR3 DNA reads as TGTGCCAGCAGTTACTCGACGACAGGGGGCGAGCAGTACTTC. The V and J genes are TRBV6-5 and TRBJ2-7; 9 bases are a match to TRBD1. Germline lookup yields CDR1 MNHEY and CDR2 SVGAGI. This CDR3 has 14 amino acids. V lost 0 bases, J lost 6 bases, and 3 bases stayed unmatched.

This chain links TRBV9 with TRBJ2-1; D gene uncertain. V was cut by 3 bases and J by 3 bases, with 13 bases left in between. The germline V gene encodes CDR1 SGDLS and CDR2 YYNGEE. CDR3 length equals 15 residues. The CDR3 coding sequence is TGTGCCAGCAGCGCGACTGCGCCCGTCTACAATGAGCAGTTCTTC. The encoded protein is CASSATAPVYNEQFF.

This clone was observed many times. The DNA for the CDR3 is TGTGCCAGCAGTTACAGAAGCGGGTTCTCTGGAAACACCATATATTTT. Translation: CASSYRSGFSGNTIYF. The gene calls are TRBV6-5 and TRBJ1-3; no firm D call. V lost 2 bases to trimming and J lost 0 bases, with 11 bases between them. Per germline, CDR1 MNHEY and CDR2 SVGAGI. The CDR3 totals 16 residues.

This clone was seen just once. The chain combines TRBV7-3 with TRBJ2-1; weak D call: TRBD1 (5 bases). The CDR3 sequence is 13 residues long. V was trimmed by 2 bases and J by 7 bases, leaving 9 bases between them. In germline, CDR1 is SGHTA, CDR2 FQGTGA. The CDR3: CASSLGATNEQFF. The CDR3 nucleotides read TGTGCCAGCAGCTTAGGGGCTACTAATGAGCAGTTCTTC.

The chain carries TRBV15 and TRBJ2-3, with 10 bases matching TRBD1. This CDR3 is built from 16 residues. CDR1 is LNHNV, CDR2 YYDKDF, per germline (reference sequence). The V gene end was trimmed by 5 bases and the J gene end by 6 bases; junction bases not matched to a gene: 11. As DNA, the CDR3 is TGTGCCACCAGCTTACCCCGGGACAGGGGTGGGGATACGCAGTATTTT. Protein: CATSLPRDRGGDTQYF.

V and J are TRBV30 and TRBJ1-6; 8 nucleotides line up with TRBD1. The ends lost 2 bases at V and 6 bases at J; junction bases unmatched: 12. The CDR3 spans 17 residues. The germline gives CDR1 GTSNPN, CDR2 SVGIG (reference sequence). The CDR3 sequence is CAWSPEVGQGFNSPLHF. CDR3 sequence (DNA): TGTGCCTGGAGTCCGGAAGTCGGACAGGGCTTTAATTCACCCCTCCACTTT.

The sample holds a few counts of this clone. The CDR3 DNA is TGCGCCAGCAGCTTGGACTCCGGGAGCCAAGCTTTCTTT. Protein: CASSLDSGSQAFF. This chain joins TRBV5-1 and TRBJ1-1; D unresolved. The germline V gene has CDR1 SGHRS and CDR2 YFSETQ. The CDR3 has 13 amino acids. Trimming stripped 0 bases from V and 9 bases from J, with 12 bases between. Drawing the rest from reference TRBV5-1 and TRBJ1-1, the complete variable domain is KAGVTQTPRYLIKTRGQQVTLSCSPISGHRSVSWYQQTPGQGLQFLFEYFSETQRNKGNFPGRFSGRQFSNSRSEMNVSTLELGDSALYLCASSLDSGSQAFFGQGTRLTVV.

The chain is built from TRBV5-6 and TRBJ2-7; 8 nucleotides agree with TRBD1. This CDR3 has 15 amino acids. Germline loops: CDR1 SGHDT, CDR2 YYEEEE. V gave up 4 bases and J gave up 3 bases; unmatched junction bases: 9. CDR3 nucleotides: TGTGCCAGCAGCGGATCCGGGACAGGTATCTACGAGCAGTACTTC. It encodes CASSGSGTGIYEQYF. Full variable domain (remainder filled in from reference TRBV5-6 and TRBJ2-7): DAGVTQSPTHLIKTRGQQVTLRCSPKSGHDTVSWYQQALGQGPQFIFQYYEEEERQRGNFPDRFSGHQFPNYSSELNVNALLLGDSALYLCASSGSGTGIYEQYFGPGTRLTVT.

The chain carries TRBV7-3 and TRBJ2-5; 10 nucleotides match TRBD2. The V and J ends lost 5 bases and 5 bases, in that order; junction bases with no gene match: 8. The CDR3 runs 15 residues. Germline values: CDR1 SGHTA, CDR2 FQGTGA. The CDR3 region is CASSPGTSVSETQYF. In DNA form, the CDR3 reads TGTGCCAGCAGCCCCGGGACTAGCGTTTCCGAGACCCAGTACTTC.

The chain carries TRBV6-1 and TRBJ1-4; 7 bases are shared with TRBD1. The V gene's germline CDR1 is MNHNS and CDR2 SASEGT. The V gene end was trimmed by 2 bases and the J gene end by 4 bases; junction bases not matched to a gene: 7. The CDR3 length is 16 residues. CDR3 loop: CASSERRGQLNEKLFF. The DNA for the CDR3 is TGTGCCAGCAGTGAAAGGAGGGGGCAGCTTAATGAAAAACTGTTTTTT.